Each of the 8 T cell receptor beta chains below was sequenced from the same sample in a study of T cell repertoires in aging, cancer and after chemotherapy. TRB rearrangements spanning V, D and J were amplified using mixed TRB-A/B primers. TCRdb re-called the multiplex PCR reads through MiXCR, storing one row per CDR3 protein. This sample carries under 10,000 distinct CDR3 sequences, around a third of them seen once, and the ten largest clones take approximately 3.5%. Peripheral blood genomic DNA, not sorted cells or RNA, was the template. Sequenced input: blood. The receptor source for this set is a human donor in good health.

This chain links TRBV6-5 with TRBJ1-2; D may be TRBD1 (6 bases). Germline loops: CDR1 MNHEY, CDR2 SVGAGI. The CDR3 runs to 16 residues. The V and J ends lost 0 bases and 2 bases respectively, with 13 bases between them. CDR3 loop: CASSYSSGEVNYGYTF. As DNA, the CDR3 is TGTGCCAGCAGTTACTCATCAGGGGAGGTAAACTATGGCTACACCTTC.

This rearrangement joins TRBV5-5 to TRBJ1-2; a possible D gene is TRBD1 (5 bases). Germline CDR1 and CDR2: SGHKS and YYEKEE (reference sequence). The CDR3 runs 13 residues. Trimming left V 0 bases short and J 3 bases short, with 6 bases between. DNA of the CDR3: TGTGCCAGCAGCTTGGAAGGGGACTATGGCTACACCTTC. It yields the protein CASSLEGDYGYTF.

This clonotype occurred a few times. V usage is TRBV7-3 and J usage is TRBJ2-3, with 14 positions matching TRBD2. CDR1 is SGHTA, CDR2 FQGTGA, per germline. The CDR3 covers 17 residues. After removal of 0 bases from V and 6 bases from J, the junction contained 5 bases not matched to a gene. CDR3 DNA sequence: TGTGCCAGCAGCTTAACAGGGACTAGCGGGGGCCCCGATACGCAGTATTTT. Protein: CASSLTGTSGGPDTQYF.

This chain joins TRBV29-1 and TRBJ1-1; tentative D call: TRBD1 (5 bases). CDR1 and CDR2 from the germline V gene are SQVTM and ANQGSEA. Trimming stripped 5 bases from V and 11 bases from J, with 21 bases between. This CDR3 is built from 13 residues. DNA of the CDR3: TGCAGCGTTTGGTACTCAGGGCTGCCGGGGGCTTTCTTT. Translated, it gives CSVWYSGLPGAFF.

V is TRBV6-2 or TRBV6-3 and J is TRBJ2-3; the match to TRBD1 covers 7 bases. The V gene end was trimmed by 3 bases and the J gene end by 1 base; junction bases not matched to a gene: 16. The CDR3 consists of 19 residues. Germline CDR1 and CDR2: MNHEY and SVGEGT. CDR3 DNA sequence: TGTGCCAGCAGTTATCGATGGGGACAGTCAACTAGGGGCACAGATACGCAGTATTTT. This codes for CASSYRWGQSTRGTDTQYF.

Notes on this clonotype: A junction end diverges from the germline sequence, so it may reflect a read error. The V call is TRBV6-6, the J call TRBJ1-2; the D is unclear. The CDR3 covers 12 residues. Germline lookup yields CDR1 MNHNY and CDR2 SVGAGI (reference sequence). CDR3 sequence: CASSLGLTTVSF. CDR3 sequence (DNA): TGTGCCAGCAGTCTCGGACTAACGACCGTTTCATTC.

This clonotype has only a few counts. V is TRBV6-5 and J is TRBJ2-7; D remains ambiguous. This CDR3 has 13 amino acids. Trimming left V 8 bases short and J 1 base short, with 12 bases between. Germline loops: CDR1 MNHEY, CDR2 SVGAGI. CDR3 region: CASRLQVSYEQYF. CDR3 nucleotides: TGTGCCAGCCGCCTCCAGGTTTCCTACGAGCAGTACTTC.

The chain is built from TRBV7-9 and TRBJ2-1, with 10 bases fitting TRBD2. The CDR3 loop spans 16 amino acids. V gave up 5 bases and J gave up 8 bases; unmatched junction bases: 12. Per the germline V gene, CDR1 is SEHNR and CDR2 is FQNEAQ (reference sequence). The CDR3 nucleotides are TGTGCCAGCAGCCAAGCCCTCAGCGGGGGGGCGGATGAGCAGTTCTTC. Its translation: CASSQALSGGADEQFF.